The TCR beta chain described here comes from a study of graft-versus-host responses after intestinal transplantation. Overall study context: Recipients got multivisceral, liver-intestinal, or isolated intestinal transplants. Anti-thymocyte globulin induction preceded around 3 years of tacrolimus and steroid maintenance in all recipients.

Deletions cut 4 bases from V and 1 base from J, with 10 bases between. The germline CDR1 and CDR2 sequences are SGHVS and FQNEAQ. The CDR3 length is 14 residues. Using immunoSEQ multiplex PCR, the repertoire was profiled, and TCRdb retains in-frame clones only, with some absent. The sample comprises about 85,000 clones, around 84% of which are singletons, and 0.65% to 0.95% rests with the top ten. Regarding the study as a whole: High graft-versus-host to host-versus-graft T cell clonal ratios marked allografts of patients with graft-donor macrochimerism. With peak circulating GvH clone levels came an association with early post-transplant HvG declines.

Notes on this clone: What it recognizes is unknown.

The rearrangement links TRBV7-8 to TRBJ1-1, with no clear D. This sequence was found in a human donor who received an intestinal transplant. This sample comprised unstimulated CD4+ T cells sorted from spleen or lymph node cells, obtained before intestinal transplant. CDR3 protein: CASSSTTSNTEAFF. In nucleotides, the CDR3 is TGTGCCAGCAGCTCCACTACCTCGAACACTGAAGCTTTCTTT.